The clone carrying this TCR beta chain was recorded a few times. The CDR3 is 13 amino acids. Trimming removed 3 bases at V and 4 bases at J, with 9 bases between. Germline V gives CDR1 SNHLY, CDR2 FYNNEI. The data stem from a study of CD8 T cells in Susac syndrome. Reverse transcription of roughly 0.5 to 1 ug RNA was carried out with random hexamers. MiXCR, run by TCRdb on the immunoSEQ multiplex PCR reads, gives a single entry per CDR3 protein. The table shows approximately 190,000 distinct CDR3 sequences, with 95% occurring only once. Source material: CD8+ T cells from PBMCs. This chain uses TRBV2 with TRBJ1-1; tentative D call: TRBD1 (6 bases). The clonotype comes from a human donor with Susac syndrome. The CDR3 loop is CASSEQGSTEAFF. The CDR3 DNA reads TGTGCCAGCAGTGAGCAGGGGAGCACTGAAGCTTTCTTT.